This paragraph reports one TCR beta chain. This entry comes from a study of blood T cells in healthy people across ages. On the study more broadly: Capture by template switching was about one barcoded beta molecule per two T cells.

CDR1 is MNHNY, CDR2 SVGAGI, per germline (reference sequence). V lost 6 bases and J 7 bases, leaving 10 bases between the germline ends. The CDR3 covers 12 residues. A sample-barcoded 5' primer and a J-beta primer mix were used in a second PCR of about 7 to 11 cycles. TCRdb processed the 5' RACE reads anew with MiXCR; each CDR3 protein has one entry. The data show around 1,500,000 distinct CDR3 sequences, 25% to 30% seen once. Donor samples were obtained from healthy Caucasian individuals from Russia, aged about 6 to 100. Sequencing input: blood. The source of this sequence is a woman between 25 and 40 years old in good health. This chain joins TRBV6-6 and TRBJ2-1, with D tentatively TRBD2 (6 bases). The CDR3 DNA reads TGTGCCAGCAGGTCCCGGGGGAATGAGCAGTTCTTC. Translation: CASRSRGNEQFF.